What follows are 30 T cell receptor beta chains derived from one specimen sequenced in a study of control samples from healthy donors and cancer patients. Libraries were prepared by immunoSEQ multiplex PCR; TCRdb keeps only in-frame clonotypes and omits some of them. The data hold fewer than 95,000 clones, with more than 75% observed a single time. Sequenced: blood. Receptors were obtained from a woman aged 40 to 55 in good health.

The chain links TRBV7-2 to TRBJ2-1, with D perhaps TRBD1 (6 bases). Trimming removed 5 bases from V and 1 base from J, with 15 bases in between. Germline V gives CDR1 SGHTA, CDR2 FQGNSA. CDR3 length: 16 amino acids. This CDR3 reads CASSILRDISYNEQFF. DNA of the CDR3: TGTGCCAGCAGCATTCTCCGGGACATTTCCTACAATGAGCAGTTCTTC.

This clone was seen just once. The rearrangement joins TRBV2 to TRBJ1-5; 9 positions agree with TRBD1. V lost 3 bases, J lost 7 bases, and 4 bases stayed unmatched. The CDR3 spans 14 residues. In germline, CDR1 is SNHLY, CDR2 FYNNEI. The CDR3 protein is CASSDRTGEQPQHF. The CDR3 bases are TGTGCCAGCAGTGACCGGACAGGGGAACAGCCCCAGCATTTT. The variable domain in full, completed from reference TRBV2 and TRBJ1-5, reads EPEVTQTPSHQVTQMGQEVILRCVPISNHLYFYWYRQILGQKVEFLVSFYNNEISEKSEIFDDQFSVERPDGSNFTLKIRSTKLEDSAMYFCASSDRTGEQPQHFGDGTRLSIL.

V and J are TRBV30 and TRBJ2-7; 7 bases are a match to TRBD2. The germline CDR1 and CDR2 sequences are GTSNPN and SVGIG (reference sequence). V dropped 7 bases and J dropped 2; count of bases not matched to a gene: 5. This CDR3 comprises 12 residues. The CDR3 region is CALRDYTYEQYF. The DNA for the CDR3 is TGTGCCTTAAGGGACTATACCTACGAGCAGTACTTC.

The V call is TRBV5-6, the J call TRBJ2-2; D may be TRBD1 (5 bases). Trimming cost V 7 bases and J 5 bases, with 15 bases left between them. Germline V lookup: CDR1 SGHDT, CDR2 YYEEEE. CDR3 length: 14 amino acids. The CDR3 sequence: CASAKGRYTGELFF. CDR3 DNA: TGTGCCAGCGCCAAGGGGCGGTATACCGGGGAGCTGTTTTTT.

The chain combines TRBV29-1 with TRBJ2-7; D is perhaps TRBD2 (6 bases). This CDR3 has 13 residues. V was clipped by 1 base and J by 6 bases, with 13 bases between them. Germline loops: CDR1 SQVTM, CDR2 ANQGSEA. CDR3 region: CSVEGEAGSEQYF. As DNA, the CDR3 is TGCAGCGTTGAAGGTGAGGCGGGGTCCGAGCAGTACTTC.

Details on this clone: Relative to the germline gene, one junction end is altered; a read error may explain this. CDR3 sequence reads: CASSLDRFTSGGARDF. In DNA form, the CDR3 reads TGTGCCAGCAGCTTAGATCGTTTTACTAGCGGGGGGGCTAGAGACTTC. V is TRBV11-2 and J is TRBJ2-4; 13 bases are a match to TRBD2. CDR1 SGHAT and CDR2 FQNNGV come from the germline V gene. The CDR3 spans 16 residues.

CDR3 sequence reads: CASSLGTEQYF. For the CDR3, the DNA is TGTGCCAGCAGTTTAGGTACAGAGCAGTACTTC. V gene TRBV12-3 or TRBV12-4 combines with J gene TRBJ2-7; D uncertain. Trimming shortened V by 1 base and J by 7 bases, and 5 bases separated the two germline ends. CDR3 length: 11 residues.

V gene TRBV9 combines with J gene TRBJ1-2, with TRBD1 identical over 10 bases. The CDR3 runs 15 residues. Trimming removed 0 bases from V and 7 bases from J; junction bases left unmatched: 6. The V gene's germline CDR1 is SGDLS and CDR2 YYNGEE. CDR3 sequence: CASSVGSGQGVGYTF. DNA for the CDR3: TGTGCCAGCAGCGTAGGAAGCGGACAGGGGGTTGGCTACACCTTC.

J is TRBJ1-1 and V is TRBV2; D is uncertain. Trimming took off 3 bases at V and 5 bases at J, with 4 bases between the two ends. The CDR3 length is 11 residues. Germline values: CDR1 SNHLY, CDR2 FYNNEI. The CDR3 bases are TGTGCCAGCAGTGAGCTGACTGAAGCTTTCTTT. It codes for CASSELTEAFF.

This chain joins TRBV11-3 and TRBJ2-1; D not certain. Germline assignment: CDR1 SGHNT and CDR2 YENEEA. The CDR3 covers 13 residues. V lost 5 bases, J lost 3 bases, and 8 bases lay in between. Written as DNA, the CDR3 is TGTGCCAGCAGCCATTACAGCTACAATGAGCAGTTCTTC. Amino acids: CASSHYSYNEQFF.

The chain combines TRBV7-9 with TRBJ2-2, with D uncertain. V was shortened by 4 bases and J by 9 bases, with 6 bases between the two germline ends. This CDR3 comprises 11 residues. Germline V lookup: CDR1 SEHNR, CDR2 FQNEAQ (reference sequence). This chain's CDR3 is CASSWRRELFF. CDR3 DNA: TGTGCCAGCAGCTGGCGAAGGGAGCTGTTTTTT. The complete variable domain, with remaining parts taken from reference TRBV7-9 and TRBJ2-2, reads DTGVSQNPRHKITKRGQNVTFRCDPISEHNRLYWYRQTLGQGPEFLTYFQNEAQLEKSRLLSDRFSAERPKGSFSTLEIQRTEQGDSAMYLCASSWRRELFFGEGSRLTVL.

This chain joins TRBV29-1 and TRBJ1-2; 9 bases map to TRBD1. The CDR3 has 18 amino acids. V dropped 6 bases and J dropped 0; count of bases not matched to a gene: 17. The germline CDR1 and CDR2 sequences are SQVTM and ANQGSEA. CDR3: CSVASGWTGAQTNYGYTF. DNA for the CDR3: TGCAGCGTCGCATCAGGGTGGACAGGGGCTCAAACTAACTATGGCTACACCTTC.

This chain uses TRBV7-9 with TRBJ2-3, with D perhaps TRBD1 (6 bases). Trimming took off 5 bases at V and 0 bases at J, with 12 bases between the two ends. This CDR3 has 15 amino acids. Germline CDR1 reads SEHNR; CDR2 reads FQNEAQ (reference sequence). As DNA, the CDR3 is TGTGCCAGCAGCCCTCCAGGGGTTAGCACAGATACGCAGTATTTT. Translated: CASSPPGVSTDTQYF.

This clone was counted once. The rearrangement uses TRBV3-1 (or the pseudogene TRBV3-2) and TRBJ1-2; maybe TRBD1 (5 bases). This CDR3 has 12 residues. Trimming removed 4 bases from V and 14 bases from J, with 17 bases in between. CDR1 LGHDT and CDR2 YNNKEL come from the germline V gene (reference sequence). The CDR3 sequence: CASSPRDPPITF. CDR3 sequence (DNA): TGTGCCAGCAGCCCTAGGGACCCCCCGATTACCTTC.

V usage is TRBV7-2 and J usage is TRBJ1-1; a possible D gene is TRBD1 (6 bases). Germline lookup yields CDR1 SGHTA and CDR2 FQGNSA. The CDR3 runs 15 residues. V shed 3 bases and J shed 4 bases, with 15 bases lying between them. In nucleotides, the CDR3 is TGTGCCAGCAGCTTCCCCCCAGGGGTAGGCACTGAAGCTTTCTTT. The encoded protein is CASSFPPGVGTEAFF. The entire variable domain, with the rest obtained from reference TRBV7-2 and TRBJ1-1, is as follows: GAGVSQSPSNKVTEKGKDVELRCDPISGHTALYWYRQSLGQGLEFLIYFQGNSAPDKSGLPSDRFSAERTGGSVSTLTIQRTQQEDSAVYLCASSFPPGVGTEAFFGQGTRLTVV.

V gene TRBV3-1 (or the pseudogene TRBV3-2) combines with J gene TRBJ2-3; 7 nucleotides align to TRBD1. CDR1 LGHDT and CDR2 YNNKEL come from the germline V gene (reference sequence). This CDR3 is built from 15 residues. The J segment lost 10 bases and the V segment lost 8 bases, leaving 18 bases of the junction unmatched. CDR3 in amino acids: CASSPELGGPVAQYF. The CDR3 DNA reads as TGTGCCAGCTCTCCCGAGTTAGGGGGCCCAGTGGCGCAGTATTTT.

The CDR3 sequence is CASSVPTGELFF. The CDR3 DNA is TGTGCCAGCAGCGTTCCCACCGGGGAGCTGTTTTTT. This rearrangement joins TRBV9 to TRBJ2-2; D unclear. V was pared by 2 bases and J by 4 bases, with 3 bases between. This CDR3 contains 12 residues. Germline V gene data show CDR1 as SGDLS and CDR2 as YYNGEE.

The DNA for the CDR3 is TGTGCCTGTACCGGATCTATCCTCTACAATGAGCAGTTCTTC. It codes for CACTGSILYNEQFF. This chain uses TRBV30 with TRBJ2-1; D is ambiguous. With 6 bases removed from V and 3 bases from J, the gap between germline ends came to 15 bases. The CDR3 has 14 amino acids. The germline V gene encodes CDR1 GTSNPN and CDR2 SVGIG (reference sequence).

V and J are TRBV21-1 and TRBJ2-1; the table's D call TRBD1 went unverified against the DNA. TRBV21-1 represents a pseudogene. The CDR3 length is 15 residues. The CDR3 DNA follows: TGTGCCAGCAACAAAGAGGGGGCCCTGTACAATGAGCAGTTCTTC. It specifies CASNKEGALYNEQFF.

The CDR3 loop reads CATSRDLRGGTGELFF. CDR3 sequence (DNA): TGTGCCACCAGCAGAGATCTCAGGGGTGGCACCGGGGAGCTGTTTTTT. This chain uses TRBV15 with TRBJ2-2, with D possibly TRBD1 on 6 matching bases. Germline assignment: CDR1 LNHNV and CDR2 YYDKDF (reference sequence). With 0 bases removed from V and 4 bases from J, the gap between germline ends came to 12 bases. The CDR3 extends over 16 amino acids.

The rearrangement joins TRBV3-1 (or the pseudogene TRBV3-2) to TRBJ1-4, with D possibly being TRBD1 (6 bases). Trimming cost V 0 bases and J 6 bases, with 11 bases left between them. Germline assignment: CDR1 LGHDT and CDR2 YNNKEL (reference sequence). This CDR3 is 15 amino acids long. The CDR3 sequence: CASSQEGAVDEKLFF. In nucleotides, the CDR3 is TGTGCCAGCAGCCAAGAGGGGGCAGTTGATGAAAAACTGTTTTTT.

The rearrangement links TRBV16 to TRBJ1-2; D ambiguous. This CDR3 has 13 residues. Trimming removed 0 bases at V and 4 bases at J, with 6 bases between. Germline assignment: CDR1 KGHSY and CDR2 FQNENV. In nucleotides, the CDR3 is TGTGCCAGCAGCCAATCGCGCGCCTATGGCTACACCTTC. Translating gives CASSQSRAYGYTF.

The V and J genes are TRBV7-2 and TRBJ1-1, with no clear D. The CDR3 covers 15 residues. The V end was cut by 1 base, the J end by 0 bases, with 9 bases between. CDR1 is SGHTA and CDR2 is FQGNSA in the germline V gene. The CDR3 DNA reads as TGTGCCAGCAGCTTAGAGGGCACCCTGAACACTGAAGCTTTCTTT. This gives the protein CASSLEGTLNTEAFF.

The chain recombines TRBV13 with TRBJ2-7; 9 bases align to TRBD1. The CDR3 has 13 amino acids. The J segment lost 6 bases and the V segment lost 11 bases, leaving 11 bases of the junction unmatched. In germline, CDR1 is PRHDT, CDR2 FYEKMQ (reference sequence). Here the CDR3 reads CACGRTGDAEQYF. The CDR3 nucleotides are TGTGCCTGCGGACGGACAGGGGACGCCGAGCAGTACTTC.

The J gene is TRBJ1-1, the V gene TRBV29-1; tentative D call: TRBD1 (6 bases). V gave up 6 bases and J gave up 3 bases, with 14 bases separating them. Germline V gene lookup returns CDR1 SQVTM and CDR2 ANQGSEA. The CDR3 is 13 residues long. Here the CDR3 DNA reads TGCAGCGTGGGACAAGGGGGGTACACTGAAGCTTTCTTT. Encoded protein: CSVGQGGYTEAFF. Full variable domain (rest looked up from reference TRBV29-1 and TRBJ1-1): SAVISQKPSRDICQRGTSLTIQCQVDSQVTMMFWYRQQPGQSLTLIATANQGSEATYESGFVIDKFPISRPNLTFSTLTVSNMSPEDSSIYLCSVGQGGYTEAFFGQGTRLTVV.

The rearrangement links TRBV6-6 to TRBJ2-1; TRBD2 agrees at 8 bases. V shed 1 base and J 3 bases; nucleotides not matched to a gene: 2. This CDR3 has 15 residues. Germline V gene lookup returns CDR1 MNHNY and CDR2 SVGAGI (reference sequence). The CDR3: CASSYYSGDYNEQFF. The CDR3 bases are TGTGCCAGCAGTTACTATAGCGGGGACTACAATGAGCAGTTCTTC.

This chain uses TRBV6-5 with TRBJ1-2; a possible D gene is TRBD1 (6 bases). The V end lost 6 bases, the J end lost 4 bases, and 15 bases lay between the germline ends. The CDR3 sequence is 14 residues long. Germline V gene lookup returns CDR1 MNHEY and CDR2 SVGAGI. CDR3 protein: CASSSQQGSYGYTF. Written as DNA, the CDR3 is TGTGCCAGCAGCTCCCAACAGGGCTCCTATGGCTACACCTTC.

Written as DNA, the CDR3 is TGCGCCAGCAGCTTGGAGGGGGTTTCCGACACTGAAGCTTTCTTT. It codes for CASSLEGVSDTEAFF. The V call is TRBV5-1, the J call TRBJ1-1; D possibly corresponds to TRBD1 (6 bases). Trimming shortened V by 0 bases and J by 3 bases, and 12 bases separated the two germline ends. Germline CDR1 reads SGHRS; CDR2 reads YFSETQ. The CDR3 is 15 amino acids.

This clone was seen once. The chain is built from TRBV12-3 or TRBV12-4 and TRBJ2-7, with TRBD1 as a possible D gene (5 bases). CDR3 length equals 13 residues. Trimming removed 3 bases from V and 1 base from J, with 7 bases in between. CDR3 sequence reads: CASSFPGSYEQYF. For the CDR3, the DNA is TGTGCCAGCAGTTTTCCAGGGTCCTACGAGCAGTACTTC.

This sequence joins TRBV30 and TRBJ2-3, with D possibly being TRBD1 or TRBD2 (6 bases each). V dropped 0 bases and J dropped 4 bases, with 11 bases sitting between them. CDR3 length: 14 residues. Germline assignment: CDR1 GTSNPN and CDR2 SVGIG (reference sequence). CDR3 residues: CAWSVWGAADTQYF. DNA for the CDR3: TGTGCCTGGAGTGTATGGGGGGCCGCAGATACGCAGTATTTT.